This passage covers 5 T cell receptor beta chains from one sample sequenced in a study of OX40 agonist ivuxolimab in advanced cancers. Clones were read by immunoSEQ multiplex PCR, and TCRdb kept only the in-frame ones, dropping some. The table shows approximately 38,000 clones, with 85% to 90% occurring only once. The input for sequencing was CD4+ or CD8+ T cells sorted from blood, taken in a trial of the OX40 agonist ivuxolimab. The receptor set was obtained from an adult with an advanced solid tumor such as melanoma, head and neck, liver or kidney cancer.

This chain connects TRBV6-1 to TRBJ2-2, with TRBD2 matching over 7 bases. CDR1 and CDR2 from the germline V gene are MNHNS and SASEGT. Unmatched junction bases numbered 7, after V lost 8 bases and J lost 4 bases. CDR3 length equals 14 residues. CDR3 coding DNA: TGTGCCAGCGAGGATAGCGGGCCCACCGGGGAGCTGTTTTTT. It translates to CASEDSGPTGELFF.

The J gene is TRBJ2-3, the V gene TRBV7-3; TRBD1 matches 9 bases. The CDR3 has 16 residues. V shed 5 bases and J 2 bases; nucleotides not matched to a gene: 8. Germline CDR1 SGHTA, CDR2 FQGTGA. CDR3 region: CASSPGRQGVTDTQYF. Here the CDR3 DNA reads TGTGCCAGCAGCCCAGGGAGACAGGGGGTCACAGATACGCAGTATTTT.

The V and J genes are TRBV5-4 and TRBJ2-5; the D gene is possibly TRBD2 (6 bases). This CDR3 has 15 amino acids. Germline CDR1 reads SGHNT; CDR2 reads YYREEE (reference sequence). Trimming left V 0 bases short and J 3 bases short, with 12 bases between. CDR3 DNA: TGTGCCAGCAGCTTGGGACCATCTAGCGAAGAGACCCAGTACTTC. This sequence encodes CASSLGPSSEETQYF.

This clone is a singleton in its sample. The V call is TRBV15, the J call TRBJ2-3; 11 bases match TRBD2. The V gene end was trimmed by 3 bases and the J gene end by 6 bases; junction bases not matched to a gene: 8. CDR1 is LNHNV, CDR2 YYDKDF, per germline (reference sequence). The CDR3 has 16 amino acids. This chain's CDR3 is CATSRDSGGAEDTQYF. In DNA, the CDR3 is TGTGCCACCAGCAGGGATAGCGGGGGGGCGGAGGATACGCAGTATTTT.

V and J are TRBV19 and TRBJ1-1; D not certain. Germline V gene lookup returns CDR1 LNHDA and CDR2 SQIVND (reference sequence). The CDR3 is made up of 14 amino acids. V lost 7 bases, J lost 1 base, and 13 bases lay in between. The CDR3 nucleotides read TGTGCCAGTATAGAGACCGGACGGAACACTGAAGCTTTCTTT. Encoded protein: CASIETGRNTEAFF.